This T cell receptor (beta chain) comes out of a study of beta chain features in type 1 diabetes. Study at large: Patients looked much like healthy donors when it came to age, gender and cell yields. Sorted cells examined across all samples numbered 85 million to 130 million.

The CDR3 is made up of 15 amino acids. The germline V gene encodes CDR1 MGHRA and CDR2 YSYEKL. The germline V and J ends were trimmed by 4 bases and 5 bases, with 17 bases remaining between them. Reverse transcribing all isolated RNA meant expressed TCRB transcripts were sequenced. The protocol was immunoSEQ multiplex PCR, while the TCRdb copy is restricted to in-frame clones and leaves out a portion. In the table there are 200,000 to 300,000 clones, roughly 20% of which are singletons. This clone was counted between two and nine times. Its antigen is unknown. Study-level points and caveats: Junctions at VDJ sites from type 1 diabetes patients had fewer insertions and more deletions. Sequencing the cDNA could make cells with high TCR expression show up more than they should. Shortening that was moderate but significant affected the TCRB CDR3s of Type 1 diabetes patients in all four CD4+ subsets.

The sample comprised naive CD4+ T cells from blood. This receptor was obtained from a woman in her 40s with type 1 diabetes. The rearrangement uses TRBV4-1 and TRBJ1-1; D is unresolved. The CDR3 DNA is TGCGCCAGCAGCCCCCGGGAAGGGTCGGATACTGAAGCTTTCTTT. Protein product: CASSPREGSDTEAFF.